What follows describes a single T cell receptor (beta chain). Its antigen is currently unknown. The data originate from a study of cytomegalovirus exposure and HLA in healthy donors. Study summary: Tens of millions of unique TCRs from HLA-typed donors made up an early data release.

Germline assignment: CDR1 LNHDA and CDR2 SQIVND (reference sequence). This CDR3 region has 13 residues. V shed 2 bases and J shed 2 bases, with 6 bases lying between them. Whole-study results and caveats: A later analysis reportedly found that, within productive TCRs, an Asian-associated ancestry cluster had fewer N-insertions than the mean observed across the roughly 610 donors. Among TCR beta chains, those listed as cytomegalovirus-associated numbered over 150. TCR beta chain V- and J-gene trimming was linked, in a later analysis, to a missense variant in DCLRE1C.

PCR primers comprised 60 Vbeta and 13 Jbeta primers. Repertoires were generated with immunoSEQ multiplex PCR, while TCRdb's copy carries only in-frame clones and drops some. Of some 180,000 clones listed, around 84% were seen once; the top ten hold around 1.7%. The chain joins TRBV19 to TRBJ1-2, with D unclear. Sequencing was performed on PBMCs. This TCR came from a woman aged 18-35 years in good health and CMV-seronegative. The CDR3 DNA is TGTGCCAGTAGTATACGAGAGAACTATGGCTACACCTTC. Its protein is CASSIRENYGYTF.